The T cell receptor beta chain described here comes from a study of regulatory T cells in long-lasting Graves disease. The junction had 10 bases not matched to a gene; V was cut back by 0 bases and J by 1 base. The germline CDR1 and CDR2 sequences are SGHNT and YYREEE (reference sequence). This CDR3 region has 17 residues. In its sample, this clonotype was seen many times. TCR beta libraries were built with iRepertoire HTBI primers and Arm-PCR of CDR3 regions. TCRdb reanalysed the multiplex PCR reads using MiXCR and keeps one entry per CDR3 protein. The repertoire holds 200,000 to 250,000 distinct CDR3 sequences, with roughly a fifth as singletons. Regarding time point: newly diagnosed GD, antithyroid drugs for less than 3 months. From PBMCs, RNA was extracted and then used to make the TCR library. All patients originated from an endocrinology department located in Xi'an, China. The same specimen was also included in a second study, on T cells in Graves' hyperthyroidism and ophthalmopathy.

This TCR was sampled from a woman younger than 45 with Graves disease. The chain carries TRBV5-4 and TRBJ2-7, with 7 bases identical to TRBD1. The sequenced sample was peripheral blood mononuclear cells (PBMCs), obtained at new diagnosis, from a patient treated with antithyroid drugs. Here the CDR3 DNA reads TGTGCCAGCAGCTTGGCTCGGACAGGTGGGGCATCCTACGAGCAGTACTTC. Translating gives CASSLARTGGASYEQYF.